This entry concerns a single T cell receptor beta chain. This entry comes from a study of blood T cell repertoires in COVID-19. Repertoires were generated with immunoSEQ multiplex PCR, while TCRdb's copy carries only in-frame clones and drops some. The top ten clones hold 11% of a sample with around 280,000 clones, about 90% of them seen once. The receptor's source is a woman aged 30 to 39 with COVID-19, enrolled during active disease. What was sequenced was peripheral blood.

The CDR3 loop is CASSLAQGNSYNEQFF. The CDR3 DNA sequence: TGTGCCAGCAGCTTAGCGCAGGGGAACTCCTACAATGAGCAGTTCTTC. The J gene is TRBJ2-1, the V gene TRBV7-9; a possible D gene is TRBD1 (6 bases). This CDR3 is built from 16 residues. V lost 0 bases, J lost 0 bases, and 9 bases lay in between. Germline V gene lookup returns CDR1 SEHNR and CDR2 FQNEAQ (reference sequence).